The T cell receptor (beta chain) described here comes from a study of OX40 agonist ivuxolimab in advanced cancers. At the level of the study: Eligibility admitted prior anti-PD-1, anti-PD-L1 or anti-CTLA-4 therapy; 35% to 40% had some. Overall study findings and caveats: Still undetermined is the antigen specificity of the expanded peripheral T cells.

Using immunoSEQ multiplex PCR, the repertoire was profiled, and TCRdb retains in-frame clones only, with some absent. The sample carries 65,000 to 75,000 clones, roughly 87% recorded once. With regard to this clone: Its matching antigen is unknown.

CDR3 length: 12 residues. Per germline, CDR1 LNHDA and CDR2 SQIVND (reference sequence). Trimming removed 3 bases from V and 11 bases from J, with 13 bases in between. This TCR was recovered from an adult with an advanced solid tumor such as melanoma, head and neck, liver or kidney cancer. V gene TRBV19 combines with J gene TRBJ1-1, with a possible D match to TRBD1 (6 bases). The material was CD4+ or CD8+ T cells sorted from blood, obtained in a trial of the OX40 agonist ivuxolimab. CDR3 DNA: TGTGCCAGTAGTATCCAGACAGGTTCGGCTTTCTTT. It yields the protein CASSIQTGSAFF. Filled out from reference TRBV19 and TRBJ1-1, the complete variable domain reads DGGITQSPKYLFRKEGQNVTLSCEQNLNHDAMYWYRQDPGQGLRLIYYSQIVNDFQKGDIAEGYSVSREKKESFPLTVTSAQKNPTAFYLCASSIQTGSAFFGQGTRLTVV.